This TCR beta chain was sequenced in a study of early T cells in non-severe SARS-CoV-2 infection (dated by TCRdb to 2020 to 2023). About the full investigation: TCR sequencing used bulk RNA from unsorted whole blood, so alpha and beta chains could not be paired.

Its CDR3 holds 15 amino acids, cysteine through phenylalanine. Only CDR3 DNA is held: 45 bases, read in frame from base 1. V sheds 5 bases and J sheds 0 bases, leaving 11 bases between their ends. A case-control design nested within a healthcare worker cohort in London, UK, was used, with weekly nasopharyngeal swab PCR tests and blood sampling performed. Healthcare workers were recruited between 23 and 31 March 2020, during the week of the UK lockdown, and were followed weekly for up to 16 weeks. This clonotype occurred many times. Its antigen has not been determined. No clone much larger than this one lies a single base away; base qualities are absent. Preparation of the library involved 5' RACE. Sequencing used a NextSeq 500. The TCR library protocol attached unique molecular identifiers to individual cDNA molecules to correct for sequencing error and PCR bias. TCR alpha and beta chains were both sequenced, and the abundances of alpha and beta sequences in each sample were closely correlated with each other. The paper's data handling went like this. V gene, J gene and CDR3 annotation of TCR sequences was performed with Decombinator V4. TCRs were defined as expanded if a significant change between any two time points was detected under a Poisson model with p below 0.0001. Abundances of TCRs were expressed as counts per million after normalisation to the total number of TCRs sequenced in each sample. TRAV1-2 paired with TRAJ12, TRAJ20 or TRAJ33 defined MAIT TCRs, while TRAV10 paired with TRAJ18 defined iNKT TCRs. A search of VDJdb, accessed on 1 November 2021, was run for TCRs annotated to CMV, EBV and SARS-CoV-2, with TCRs annotated for multiple antigens excluded. The public sequencing data were trimmed at Q25 with fastp and processed into clonotypes with MiXCR by TCRdb, which kept only in-frame beta chains. Here each entry gathers all rows of one CDR3 protein and keeps the most common genes and DNA. The V and J calls and clone size are TCRdb's, not the authors'. This sample lists about 71,000 distinct CDR3 sequences; 9.5% to 15% were detected once. The ten largest account for roughly 2.5% of the sample.

Beyond this particular receptor, the publication reports: VDJdb matching was skewed toward anti-spike CD8 responses, so virus-specific expansions were likely underestimated and private and CD4 specificities were missed.

This sample comprised whole blood, obtained at baseline. The rearrangement joined TRBV12-3 or TRBV12-4 to TRBJ1-5, with no reliable assignment of the D segment. This clonotype originated in an adult who was a healthcare worker with PCR-confirmed SARS-CoV-2 infection or an uninfected control (not recorded which). The DNA sequence follows: TGTGCCAGCAGTCCGACAATCAATAGCAATCAGCCCCAGCATTTT. Translated, it reads CASSPTINSNQPQHF.